Below are 20 T cell receptor beta chains sequenced from a single sample in a study of human T cells and chemical hapten exposure. Using its own MiXCR run on the RACE reads, TCRdb lists one record per CDR3 protein. The top ten clones hold less than 5% of a sample with about 84,000 distinct CDR3 sequences, about 10% of them seen once. Time point: patch test 2, 6 weeks after DPC sensitization. The treatment: therapeutic diphenylcyclopropenone sensitization with weekly scalp DPC. This material consisted of whole blood, taken in connection with sensitization to the hapten diphenylcyclopropenone (DPC). These receptors all stem from a woman between 50 and 59 years old with alopecia areata. Some clones in this sample may be carry-over from other donors' samples.

This clonotype appeared a few times. The chain has TRBV3-1 and TRBJ2-5; 8 bases map to TRBD2. V lost 1 base to trimming and J lost 0 bases; unmatched junction nucleotides: 7. CDR3 size: 17 residues. Germline V gives CDR1 LGHDT, CDR2 YNNKEL (reference sequence). The CDR3 region is CASSQVIAGTYQETQYF. As DNA, the CDR3 is TGTGCCAGCAGCCAAGTAATAGCGGGGACGTACCAAGAGACCCAGTACTTC.

The table lists this clonotype with many counts. The rearrangement uses TRBV20-1 and TRBJ1-3, with D perhaps TRBD1 (6 bases). The germline V and J ends were trimmed by 6 bases and 4 bases, with 16 bases remaining between them. The CDR3 runs to 14 residues. Germline loops: CDR1 DFQATT, CDR2 SNEGSKA (reference sequence). The CDR3 DNA is TGCAGTGCAGGGGACCTGGACAGAGGAAACACCATATATTTT. Its translation is CSAGDLDRGNTIYF.

Remarks on this clonotype: One end of the junction does not line up with germline, which may come from a read error. V is TRBV18 and J is TRBJ2-2; no reliable D call. Germline CDR1 and CDR2: KGHSH and LQKENI. There are 14 residues in the CDR3. CDR3 sequence reads: CVSSLGFDTGELFF. The CDR3 nucleotides are TGTGTCAGCTCACTCGGCTTCGACACCGGGGAGCTGTTTTTT.

The chain recombines TRBV28 with TRBJ2-1; the D gene is possibly TRBD2 (5 bases). CDR1 MDHEN and CDR2 SYDVKM come from the germline V gene. The CDR3 is 12 residues long. Trimming removed 6 bases from V and 8 bases from J, with 11 bases in between. CDR3 protein: CASSPLRDEQFF. The DNA for the CDR3 is TGTGCCAGCAGCCCCTTGCGGGATGAGCAGTTCTTC.

This clonotype has at least ten counts. V gene TRBV7-6 combines with J gene TRBJ2-5, with TRBD1 as a possible D gene (6 bases). V was clipped by 5 bases and J by 5 bases, with 21 bases between them. This CDR3 is 16 amino acids long. Germline-derived CDR1 and CDR2 are SGHVS and FNYEAQ. Written as DNA, the CDR3 is TGTGCCAGCAGCCCTCTCAGGGGCGGTCTTGAGGAGACCCAGTACTTC. It yields the protein CASSPLRGGLEETQYF.

This clonotype was counted at least ten times. V usage is TRBV30 and J usage is TRBJ2-7, with D unclear. V shed 4 bases and J shed 4 bases, with 14 bases lying between them. The CDR3 length is 13 residues. The germline V gene has CDR1 GTSNPN and CDR2 SVGIG (reference sequence). Written as DNA, the CDR3 is TGTGCCTGGAACCCAATGAACGGGTACGAGCAGTACTTC. Translated, it gives CAWNPMNGYEQYF. The full variable domain, completed using reference TRBV30 and TRBJ2-7, is SQTIHQWPATLVQPVGSPLSLECTVEGTSNPNLYWYRQAAGRGLQLLFYSVGIGQISSEVPQNLSASRPQDRQFILSSKKLLLSDSGFYLCAWNPMNGYEQYFGPGTRLTVT.

The chain recombines TRBV24-1 with TRBJ2-3; maybe TRBD2 (5 bases). The germline V gene has CDR1 KGHDR and CDR2 SFDVKD. Trimming took off 3 bases at V and 4 bases at J, with 10 bases between the two ends. The length of the CDR3 is 14 residues. The CDR3 sequence: CATSDTTRADTQYF. CDR3 in DNA: TGTGCCACCAGTGATACCACTAGAGCAGATACGCAGTATTTT.

This rearrangement joins TRBV28 to TRBJ1-5; weak D call: TRBD1 (5 bases). Per the germline V gene, CDR1 is MDHEN and CDR2 is SYDVKM. The CDR3 is 15 amino acids. Trimming left V 4 bases short and J 9 bases short, with 19 bases between. CDR3 DNA sequence: TGTGCCAGCAGTTCCCCCGGGGGTAATGTGTGGCCCCAGCATTTT. Protein product: CASSSPGGNVWPQHF. Using reference TRBV28 and TRBJ1-5 for the parts outside the CDR3, the full variable domain is DVKVTQSSRYLVKRTGEKVFLECVQDMDHENMFWYRQDPGLGLRLIYFSYDVKMKEKGDIPEGYSVSREKKERFSLILESASTNQTSMYLCASSSPGGNVWPQHFGDGTRLSIL.

This clonotype was picked up a small number of times. This chain joins TRBV29-1 and TRBJ2-3; D is ambiguous. The V gene's germline CDR1 is SQVTM and CDR2 ANQGSEA. V was cut by 6 bases and J by 3 bases, with 4 bases left in between. CDR3 length equals 10 residues. CDR3 sequence: CSVSTDTQYF. The CDR3, as DNA: TGCAGCGTCTCGACAGATACGCAGTATTTT.

This clonotype was picked up many times. The V and J genes are TRBV7-2 and TRBJ2-5; tentative D call: TRBD1 (6 bases). CDR3 length: 17 amino acids. With 7 bases removed from V and 1 base from J, the gap between germline ends came to 22 bases. CDR1 is SGHTA, CDR2 FQGNSA, per germline. CDR3 nucleotide sequence: TGTGCCAGCACCCCCATCTATACAGGGATCTCCCAAGAGACCCAGTACTTC. This gives the protein CASTPIYTGISQETQYF. The whole variable domain, remainder taken from reference TRBV7-2 and TRBJ2-5, is GAGVSQSPSNKVTEKGKDVELRCDPISGHTALYWYRQSLGQGLEFLIYFQGNSAPDKSGLPSDRFSAERTGGSVSTLTIQRTQQEDSAVYLCASTPIYTGISQETQYFGPGTRLLVL.

This clonotype was detected ten times or more. The CDR3 nucleotides are TGCAGTGCTAGTGTCACAGGGGAGGGGCAAGAGACCCAGTACTTC. It is translated as CSASVTGEGQETQYF. The chain has TRBV20-1 and TRBJ2-5; D possibly matches TRBD1 or TRBD2 (7 bases each). The CDR3 runs to 15 residues. Per germline, CDR1 DFQATT and CDR2 SNEGSKA (reference sequence). Trimming cost V 3 bases and J 2 bases, with 16 bases left between them.

This clonotype was picked up a small number of times. This rearrangement joins TRBV7-2 to TRBJ2-1; 9 positions match TRBD2. V was clipped by 7 bases and J by 3 bases; unmatched bases: 13. Germline CDR1 and CDR2: SGHTA and FQGNSA. The CDR3 covers 17 residues. As DNA, the CDR3 is TGTGCCAGCACCCTTGCCCTAGCGGGACGATACTACAATGAGCAGTTCTTC. It translates to CASTLALAGRYYNEQFF.

This clonotype was recorded at least ten times. This chain joins TRBV7-2 and TRBJ2-2; D gene unclear. This CDR3 is built from 14 residues. Trimming removed 2 bases at V and 5 bases at J, with 9 bases between. Germline lookup yields CDR1 SGHTA and CDR2 FQGNSA. The CDR3 spells CASSLLVLTGELFF. In DNA form, the CDR3 reads TGTGCCAGCAGCTTATTGGTTTTAACCGGGGAGCTGTTTTTT.

Ten or more counts support this clonotype. The rearrangement joins TRBV6-2 or TRBV6-3 to TRBJ2-2; TRBD2 aligns across 11 bases. After removal of 10 bases from V and 1 base from J, the junction contained 5 bases not matched to a gene. The CDR3 covers 15 residues. CDR1 MNHEY and CDR2 SVGEGT come from the germline V gene. The CDR3 region has the DNA TGTGCCATTCTGGGACTAGCGGAGAACACCGGGGAGCTGTTTTTT. Translation: CAILGLAENTGELFF.

A few counts support this clonotype. This chain connects TRBV28 to TRBJ1-5; the match to TRBD1 covers 9 bases. CDR1 and CDR2 (germline): MDHEN, SYDVKM. V lost 6 bases to trimming and J lost 6 bases; unmatched junction nucleotides: 15. The CDR3 extends over 17 amino acids. CDR3 DNA: TGTGCCAGCAGCCCCGGGACAGGGTCGATGCTGGGTCAGCCCCAGCATTTT. Translating gives CASSPGTGSMLGQPQHF.

This chain connects TRBV6-1 to TRBJ2-6; no reliable D call. V was clipped by 7 bases and J by 3 bases, with 22 bases between them. The CDR3 loop spans 18 amino acids. Germline CDR1 MNHNS, CDR2 SASEGT. DNA for the CDR3: TGTGCCAGCAATCTACTGGGCAGTTCTCGATTTGGGGCCAACGTCCTGACTTTC. Amino acid sequence: CASNLLGSSRFGANVLTF.

This chain's CDR3 is CAWTFGNTEAFF. The CDR3 nucleotides read TGTGCCTGGACGTTCGGGAACACTGAAGCTTTCTTT. This rearrangement joins TRBV30 to TRBJ1-1; D not certain. Looked up from germline, CDR1 is GTSNPN and CDR2 is SVGIG (reference sequence). The CDR3 has 12 amino acids. Deletions cut 4 bases from V and 1 base from J, with 7 bases between.

This chain joins TRBV24-1 and TRBJ1-2; maybe TRBD1 (5 bases). Germline V gives CDR1 KGHDR, CDR2 SFDVKD. This CDR3 region has 12 residues. The germline V and J ends were trimmed by 4 bases and 6 bases, with 8 bases remaining between them. The CDR3, as DNA: TGTGCCACCAGTGAAGGGGACCATGGCTACACCTTC. Protein product: CATSEGDHGYTF.

This clonotype was observed at least ten times. The V and J genes are TRBV11-2 and TRBJ2-5; D remains unclear. V shed 1 base and J shed 2 bases, with 8 bases lying between them. Germline CDR1 reads SGHAT; CDR2 reads FQNNGV. The CDR3 sequence is 14 residues long. The CDR3: CASSLGAPQETQYF. In DNA form, the CDR3 reads TGTGCCAGCAGCTTAGGAGCCCCGCAAGAGACCCAGTACTTC.

By share, this clonotype counts as medium-sized (0.01 to 0.1%). This rearrangement joins TRBV20-1 to TRBJ2-2; D unclear. The germline V gene has CDR1 DFQATT and CDR2 SNEGSKA (reference sequence). The CDR3 covers 14 residues. CDR3 protein: CRTYGQTNTGELFF. DNA for the CDR3: TGCAGAACCTACGGGCAGACGAACACCGGGGAGCTGTTTTTT.